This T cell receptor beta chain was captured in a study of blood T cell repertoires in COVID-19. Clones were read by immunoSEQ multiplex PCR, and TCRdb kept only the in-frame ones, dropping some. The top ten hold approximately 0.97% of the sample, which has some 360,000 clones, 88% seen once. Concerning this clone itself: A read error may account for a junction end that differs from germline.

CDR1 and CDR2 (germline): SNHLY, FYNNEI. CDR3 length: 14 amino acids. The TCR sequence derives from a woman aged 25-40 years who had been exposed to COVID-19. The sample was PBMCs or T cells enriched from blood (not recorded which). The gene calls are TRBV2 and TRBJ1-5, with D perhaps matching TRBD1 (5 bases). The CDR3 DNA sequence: TGTGCCAGCCAAATGGGGGGTAGCAGTCAGCCCCAGCATTTT. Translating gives CASQMGGSSQPQHF.